These 6 T cell receptor beta chains were sequenced from one sample in a study of radiotherapy plus CTLA-4 blockade in lung cancer. The table came from immunoSEQ multiplex PCR; TCRdb's copy has only in-frame clones and leaves some out. The table lists some 110,000 clones, approximately 80% of them singletons. The material was peripheral blood, obtained from a patient treated with radiotherapy plus ipilimumab. These receptors were taken from a human donor with non-small cell lung cancer that progressed on radiotherapy plus ipilimumab. Some clones in this sample may be carry-over from other donors' samples.

V is TRBV11-2 and J is TRBJ2-5; D gene uncertain. V gave up 5 bases and J gave up 7 bases, with 14 bases separating them. The V gene's germline CDR1 is SGHAT and CDR2 FQNNGV. The CDR3 contains 13 residues. CDR3 DNA sequence: TGTGCCAGCAGCCCTAATGCAGGTGGGACCCAGTACTTC. Translation: CASSPNAGGTQYF. The complete variable domain, with remaining parts taken from reference TRBV11-2 and TRBJ2-5, reads EAGVAQSPRYKIIEKRQSVAFWCNPISGHATLYWYQQILGQGPKLLIQFQNNGVVDDSQLPKDRFSAERLKGVDSTLKIQPAKLEDSAVYLCASSPNAGGTQYFGPGTRLLVL.

The chain recombines TRBV10-3 with TRBJ2-5, with TRBD1 as a possible D gene (6 bases). CDR3 length: 14 amino acids. V dropped 6 bases and J dropped 7 bases, with 18 bases sitting between them. Germline V lookup: CDR1 ENHRY, CDR2 SYGVKD. DNA for the CDR3: TGTGCCATCAGCTGGGACACCTCTCAGTTGACCCAGTACTTC. Its protein is CAISWDTSQLTQYF.

V and J are TRBV15 and TRBJ2-6; D unresolved. The V gene lost 3 bases and the J gene lost 0 bases, with 18 bases spanning the gap. There are 19 residues in the CDR3. Germline CDR1 is LNHNV and CDR2 is YYDKDF (reference sequence). The CDR3 loop is CATSSPQTSIVSGANVLTF. The CDR3 DNA follows: TGTGCCACCAGCAGTCCTCAGACATCGATTGTCTCTGGGGCCAACGTCCTGACTTTC.

V and J are TRBV7-3 and TRBJ2-1; D remains unclear. The CDR3 length is 19 residues. Deletions cut 0 bases from V and 0 bases from J, with 18 bases between. Germline V CDR1 and CDR2: SGHTA, FQGTGA. The CDR3 nucleotides read TGTGCCAGCAGCTTAACGGTCGACCGTGATGTTAGCTCCTACAATGAGCAGTTCTTC. Its translation is CASSLTVDRDVSSYNEQFF.

The chain is built from TRBV10-3 and TRBJ2-2; 8 bases agree with TRBD1. CDR3 length: 17 amino acids. CDR1 is ENHRY, CDR2 SYGVKD, per germline. The ends lost 4 bases at V and 5 bases at J; junction bases unmatched: 12. The CDR3 region is CAISGATGTGITGELFF. The CDR3 DNA reads as TGTGCCATCAGTGGGGCCACCGGGACAGGTATTACCGGGGAGCTGTTTTTT.

V gene TRBV9 combines with J gene TRBJ2-3, with 8 bases matching TRBD2. V shed 6 bases, J shed 0 bases, and the junction held 9 bases outside the gene matches. CDR1 is SGDLS and CDR2 is YYNGEE in the germline V gene. The CDR3 contains 16 residues. The CDR3 nucleotides read TGTGCCAGCAACCGGGGGGGCGTCCGCAGCACAGATACGCAGTATTTT. It encodes CASNRGGVRSTDTQYF.